These 16 T cell receptor beta chains came from one sample sequenced in a study of response to subunit inactivated influenza vaccine. TCRdb processed the RT-PCR reads anew with MiXCR; each CDR3 protein has one entry. This sample yields about 500,000 distinct CDR3 sequences, of which 16% are seen a single time; 2.5% to 3.5% belongs to the top ten. The material sequenced was CD4+ T cells sorted from PBMCs, taken around 25 months after vaccination. The receptors were gathered from a man in his fifties or sixties who received an inactivated influenza vaccine.

The chain uses TRBV6-5 and TRBJ2-1, with 10 bases lining up with TRBD1. The CDR3 totals 16 residues. V was clipped by 5 bases and J by 7 bases; unmatched bases: 11. CDR1 MNHEY and CDR2 SVGAGI come from the germline V gene. CDR3 sequence (DNA): TGTGCCAGCAGTCTACGGGACAGGGGATTATCAAATGAGCAGTTCTTC. It codes for CASSLRDRGLSNEQFF.

The CDR3: CSARGSVNSPLHF. CDR3 sequence (DNA): TGCAGTGCTAGAGGATCCGTAAATTCACCCCTCCACTTT. This sequence joins TRBV20-1 and TRBJ1-6, with unresolved D. The CDR3 sequence is 13 residues long. V lost 1 base to trimming and J lost 7 bases, with 8 bases between them. Germline CDR1 DFQATT, CDR2 SNEGSKA (reference sequence).

The chain links TRBV29-1 to TRBJ1-1; 9 bases are shared with TRBD1. V gave up 7 bases and J gave up 7 bases; unmatched junction bases: 7. Per germline, CDR1 SQVTM and CDR2 ANQGSEA. The CDR3 is 12 amino acids. CDR3 in amino acids: CSATTGGNEAFF. CDR3 nucleotides: TGCAGCGCCACGACAGGGGGAAATGAAGCTTTCTTT.

The V and J genes are TRBV7-2 and TRBJ2-7; no firm D call. This CDR3 is built from 15 residues. V shed 1 base and J shed 2 bases, with 12 bases lying between them. The germline V gene has CDR1 SGHTA and CDR2 FQGNSA. CDR3 DNA: TGTGCCAGCAGCTTAGGGTCTGGGGTAACCTACGAGCAGTACTTC. It is translated as CASSLGSGVTYEQYF.

V is TRBV29-1 and J is TRBJ1-5, with D possibly TRBD1 on 5 matching bases. The CDR3 spans 11 residues. CDR1 and CDR2 (germline): SQVTM, ANQGSEA. The V and J ends lost 5 bases and 9 bases respectively, with 11 bases between them. The CDR3 spells CSVLAGRPQHF. The CDR3 nucleotides read TGCAGCGTTCTAGCAGGGCGGCCCCAGCATTTT. The complete variable domain, with remaining parts taken from reference TRBV29-1 and TRBJ1-5, reads SAVISQKPSRDICQRGTSLTIQCQVDSQVTMMFWYRQQPGQSLTLIATANQGSEATYESGFVIDKFPISRPNLTFSTLTVSNMSPEDSSIYLCSVLAGRPQHFGDGTRLSIL.

This clonotype was recorded a few times. The gene calls are TRBV7-9 and TRBJ1-4; 9 bases are a match to TRBD1. Germline V gives CDR1 SEHNR, CDR2 FQNEAQ (reference sequence). The CDR3 extends over 16 amino acids. After removal of 4 bases from V and 4 bases from J, the junction contained 7 bases not matched to a gene. The CDR3 here is CASSSGTGSLNEKLFF. The CDR3 DNA follows: TGTGCCAGCAGCTCCGGGACAGGGAGTCTTAATGAAAAACTGTTTTTT.

This clonotype appeared a few times. The V gene is TRBV7-9, the J gene TRBJ2-5; 8 positions match TRBD1. The CDR3 loop spans 13 amino acids. Germline trimming cut 5 bases from V and 7 bases from J; bases unmatched to any gene: 6. Germline V CDR1 and CDR2: SEHNR, FQNEAQ (reference sequence). CDR3 in amino acids: CASSPGQGRTQYF. The CDR3 nucleotides are TGTGCCAGCAGCCCCGGACAGGGAAGGACCCAGTACTTC.

The DNA of the CDR3 is TGTGCCAGCTGGGGACAGGGCATCTCTGGGGCCAACGTCCTGACTTTC. This translates into CASWGQGISGANVLTF. The chain employs TRBV6-1 and TRBJ2-6, with 9 nucleotides matching TRBD1. The J segment lost 0 bases and the V segment lost 8 bases, leaving 5 bases of the junction unmatched. The CDR3 totals 16 residues. Germline CDR1 MNHNS, CDR2 SASEGT.

The chain joins TRBV20-1 to TRBJ2-7; maybe TRBD2 (6 bases). V was clipped by 3 bases and J by 4 bases, with 10 bases between them. Germline V gene lookup returns CDR1 DFQATT and CDR2 SNEGSKA (reference sequence). The CDR3 loop spans 12 amino acids. The CDR3, as DNA: TGCAGTGCTAGTTGGGACTCTTACGAGCAGTACTTC. It is translated as CSASWDSYEQYF.

There are a few counts of this clonotype. The chain links TRBV20-1 to TRBJ2-3; tentatively, D is TRBD2 (6 bases). V shed 3 bases and J shed 2 bases, with 12 bases lying between them. CDR3 length equals 14 residues. Germline lookup yields CDR1 DFQATT and CDR2 SNEGSKA (reference sequence). The CDR3 here is CSASAGHLTDTQYF. In nucleotides, the CDR3 is TGCAGTGCTAGCGCGGGGCACCTCACAGATACGCAGTATTTT.

Many counts were recorded for this clonotype. The gene calls are TRBV28 and TRBJ2-5; D is uncertain. CDR1 MDHEN and CDR2 SYDVKM come from the germline V gene. V was shortened by 6 bases and J by 5 bases, with 25 bases between the two germline ends. The CDR3 has 17 amino acids. CDR3 in amino acids: CASSIAVKRLDGETQYF. CDR3 sequence (DNA): TGTGCCAGCAGCATAGCCGTCAAAAGATTAGATGGTGAGACCCAGTACTTC.

This clonotype has only a few counts. V is TRBV3-1 and J is TRBJ2-1; D unresolved. The germline V gene has CDR1 LGHDT and CDR2 YNNKEL (reference sequence). The ends were cut back, 0 bases at V and 8 bases at J, with 5 bases in the middle. The CDR3 consists of 12 residues. For the CDR3, the DNA is TGTGCCAGCAGCCAAGAAGCGTATGAGCAGTTCTTC. Its protein product is CASSQEAYEQFF.

Details on this clonotype: Its ends do not fully match the called genes, so a read error is possible. This sequence joins TRBV12-3 or TRBV12-4 and TRBJ2-2, with D perhaps assigned TRBD1 or TRBD2 (6 bases each). The CDR3 extends over 15 amino acids. The CDR3 loop reads CASSGGPTSTVELFF. The CDR3, as DNA: TGTGCCAGCAGTGGGGGGCCAACCAGCACCGTGGAGCTGTTTTTT.

The rearrangement joins TRBV10-3 to TRBJ1-3; D ambiguous. Germline V gene lookup returns CDR1 ENHRY and CDR2 SYGVKD. The CDR3 has 14 amino acids. The V gene lost 6 bases and the J gene lost 0 bases, with 9 bases spanning the gap. CDR3 protein: CAIRQDSSGNTIYF. The CDR3 coding sequence is TGTGCCATCAGGCAAGATAGCTCTGGAAACACCATATATTTT.

The chain carries TRBV7-9 and TRBJ2-1, with 7 bases that match TRBD1. The CDR3 is made up of 13 amino acids. Germline V gene data show CDR1 as SEHNR and CDR2 as FQNEAQ (reference sequence). V lost 5 bases, J lost 7 bases, and 5 bases stayed unmatched. CDR3 DNA sequence: TGTGCCAGCAGCAAGACAGGGCCGAATGAGCAGTTCTTC. It is translated as CASSKTGPNEQFF.

This clonotype turned up a few times. The chain joins TRBV6-1 to TRBJ2-1; 11 positions agree with TRBD2. Trimming at V came to 5 bases and at J to 10 bases, leaving 7 bases not matched to a gene. Germline V gives CDR1 MNHNS, CDR2 SASEGT. The CDR3 extends over 14 amino acids. The CDR3 DNA is TGTGCCAGCAGTCCCAGCCGGACTAGCGGGGAGCAGTTCTTC. Its translation: CASSPSRTSGEQFF.